The entry below describes one TCR beta chain. The specificity of this receptor is unknown. Base qualities are missing; no much larger clone stands one base away. The data stem from a study of shared clonotypes between healthy human individuals (dated by TCRdb to between 2020 and 2021). At the level of the whole study: The cohort comprised a couple of women and a few men aged 18 to 49 years. For each donor, three plates each were used for CD4 naive and CD4 memory, two plates were used for CD8 naive, and one plate was used for CD8 memory. Blood TCR repertoires of several healthy adults were deeply sequenced to estimate repertoire size and the extent of clonotype sharing between individuals. Libraries were prepared and TCR repertoires were sequenced by different laboratories using diverse techniques, in order to increase sequencing depth and limit assay-specific biases. Between about 0.94 and 10 billion PBMCs per donor were obtained by leukapheresis.

Using the deep immunoSEQ assay, TCR CDR3 regions were amplified from genomic DNA by multiplex PCR. Genomic DNA extracted from each cell subset was distributed evenly over all wells of several immunoSEQ 96-well plates, and each plate served as one replicate. For sorted subsets, about 200 ng genomic DNA, equal to tens of thousands of T cell genomes, was loaded into each replicate PCR. Purified libraries were quantified with a Qubit 3.0 fluorometer, sized on a Bioanalyzer 2100, and re-quantified with the KAPA Library Quantification kit. Every immunoSEQ 96-well plate was sequenced on a dedicated single-read 150-cycle Illumina NextSeq 550 flow cell. The published analysis was carried out like this. Because the immunoSEQ output included only junctional sequences and no quality scores, the filtering could not be the same as the filtering used for full-length reads. To assign V/J genes and CDR3, sequences were annotated using PyIR, a Python wrapper for IgBLAST v1.9, with IMGT germline references. Reads with weak V/J assignments (E-value above 1e-6), missing CDR3, stop codons, out-of-frame junctions, or ambiguous translated residues were removed. A V3J clonotype was defined by an identical inferred V gene, J gene, and CDR3 amino acid sequence. Percentage overlap between repertoires was calculated by dividing the number of shared unique clonotypes by the size of the smaller repertoire. Repertoire richness was assessed with RTK rarefaction, the Chao1 estimator, and Recon v2.1 estimates of unobserved clonotypes. Generation probabilities for all TCRbeta clonotypes obtained by the gDNA method from a handful of donors were computed using OLGA. Here the immuneACCESS table is served through TCRdb, limited to in-frame sequences with V and J called. Missing clones are a known gap in these copies; in checked studies unresolved V genes cover under half, and the rest lacks a known reason. The DNA was the basis for D and trimming; V, J and clone size are from that table. This sample holds 850,000 to 1,200,000 clones; about 74% were observed only once. In total, the top ten clones hold approximately 1.5% of the sample.

The donors were healthy, HIV-negative adults who had no recently reported acute infections or vaccinations. Only Caucasian adults living in Nashville, Tennessee, USA were represented among the donors. Magnetic negative selection was used to enrich CD4+ T cells, after which naive cells were positively selected on CD45RA and the negative fraction became the memory subset. Blood was collected by leukapheresis, and PBMCs were isolated by Ficoll-Histopaque density gradient centrifugation and then cryopreserved in liquid nitrogen vapor phase. Purity and quantity of every magnetically sorted T cell population were checked by analytical flow cytometry. Each sorted fraction had its genomic DNA isolated and then quantified by UV absorbance on a Nanodrop 2000c. Paper-wide results and their limitations: Rarefaction of sorted-subset datasets indicated incomplete sequencing despite the large sequencing depth. The small number of donors limited the genetic and exposure-history diversity represented. Based on pairwise subsampling, the degree of clonotype sharing among donors was expected to be affected by sequencing depth. Naive subsets generally had larger estimated clonotype richness than memory subsets. Compared with non-shared clonotypes, the clonotypes found in all four sorted-subset donors had higher generation probabilities. Around 5.4% of naive CD4, more than 3% of naive CD8, roughly 2.4% of memory CD4, and less than 0.45% of memory CD8 clonotypes were shared across four donors. Only blood was sampled, and tissue TCR repertoires likely differ from those in blood.

This TCR was recovered from a man between 18 and 29 years old in good health. Specimen: memory CD4+ T cells sorted from blood. The meaning of the sample's cell subset or site label: CD45RA-negative fraction.

The bases read TGTGCCAGCAGTTACCAGGAGTTGGGCTATGGCTACACCTTC. Its translation reads: CASSYQELGYGYTF. The chain links TRBV6-5 with TRBJ1-2; the D gene is unclear. The CDR3 has 14 amino acids, counting the end cysteine and phenylalanine. Kept here is only the CDR3 DNA, which spans 42 bases and is read in frame from base 1. CDR1 and CDR2 were assigned from the germline V gene as MNHEY and SVGAGI. V loses 2 bases of germline sequence and J loses 4 bases, and the interval between the two ends is 11 bases.